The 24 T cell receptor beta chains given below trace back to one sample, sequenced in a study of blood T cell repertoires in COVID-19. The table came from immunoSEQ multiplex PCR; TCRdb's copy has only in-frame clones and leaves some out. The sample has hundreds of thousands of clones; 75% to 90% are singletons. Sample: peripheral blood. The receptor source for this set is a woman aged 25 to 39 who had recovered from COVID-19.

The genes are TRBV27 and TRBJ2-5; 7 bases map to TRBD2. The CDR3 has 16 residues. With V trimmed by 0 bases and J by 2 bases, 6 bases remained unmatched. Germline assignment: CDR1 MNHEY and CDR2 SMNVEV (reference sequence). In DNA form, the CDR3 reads TGTGCCAGCAGTTTATCGACACTGCGGGGGCAAGAGACCCAGTACTTC. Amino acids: CASSLSTLRGQETQYF.

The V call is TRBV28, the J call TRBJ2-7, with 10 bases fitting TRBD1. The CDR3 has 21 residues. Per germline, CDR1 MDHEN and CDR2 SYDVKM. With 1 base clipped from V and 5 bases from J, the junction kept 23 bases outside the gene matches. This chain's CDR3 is CASSLFSLTLPDRDRGHEQYF. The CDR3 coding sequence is TGTGCCAGCAGTTTATTTAGTTTAACCCTACCCGACCGGGACAGGGGCCACGAGCAGTACTTC.

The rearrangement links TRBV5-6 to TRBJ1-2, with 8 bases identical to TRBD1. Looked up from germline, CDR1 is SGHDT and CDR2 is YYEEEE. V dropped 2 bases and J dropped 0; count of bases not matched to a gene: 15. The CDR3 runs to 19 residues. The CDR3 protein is CASSLTLGQGVMANYGYTF. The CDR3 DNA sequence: TGTGCCAGCAGCTTAACTTTAGGACAGGGCGTTATGGCTAACTATGGCTACACCTTC.

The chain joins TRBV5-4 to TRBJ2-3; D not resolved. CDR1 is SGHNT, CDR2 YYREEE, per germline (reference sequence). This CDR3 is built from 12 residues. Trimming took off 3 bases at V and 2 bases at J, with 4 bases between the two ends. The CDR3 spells CASSSLTDTQYF. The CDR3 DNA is TGTGCCAGCAGCTCCCTCACAGATACGCAGTATTTT.

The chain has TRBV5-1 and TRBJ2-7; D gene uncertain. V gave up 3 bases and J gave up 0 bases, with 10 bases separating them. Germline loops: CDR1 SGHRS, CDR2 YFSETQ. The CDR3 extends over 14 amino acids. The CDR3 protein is CASSSQASSYEQYF. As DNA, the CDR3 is TGCGCCAGCAGCTCTCAGGCGAGCTCCTACGAGCAGTACTTC.

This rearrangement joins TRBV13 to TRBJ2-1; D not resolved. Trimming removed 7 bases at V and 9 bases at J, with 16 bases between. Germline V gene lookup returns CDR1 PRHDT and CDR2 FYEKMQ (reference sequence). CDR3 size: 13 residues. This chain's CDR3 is CASNMWATAEQFF. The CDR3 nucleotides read TGTGCCAGCAACATGTGGGCTACAGCTGAGCAGTTCTTC.

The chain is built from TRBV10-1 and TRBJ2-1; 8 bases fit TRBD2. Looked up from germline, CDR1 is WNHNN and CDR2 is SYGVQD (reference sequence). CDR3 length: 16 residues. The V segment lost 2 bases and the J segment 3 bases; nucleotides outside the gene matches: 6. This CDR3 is CASSEIGSGSYNEQFF. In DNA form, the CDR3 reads TGCGCCAGCAGTGAGATAGGGAGCGGGAGCTACAATGAGCAGTTCTTC.

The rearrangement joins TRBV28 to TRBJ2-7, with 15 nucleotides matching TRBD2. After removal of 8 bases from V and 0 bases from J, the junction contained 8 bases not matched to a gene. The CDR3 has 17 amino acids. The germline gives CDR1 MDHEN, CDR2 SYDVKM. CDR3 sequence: CASYGTSGRYHSYEQYF. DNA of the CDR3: TGTGCCAGCTACGGGACTAGCGGGAGGTATCACTCCTACGAGCAGTACTTC. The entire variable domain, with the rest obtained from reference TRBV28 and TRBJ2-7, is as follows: DVKVTQSSRYLVKRTGEKVFLECVQDMDHENMFWYRQDPGLGLRLIYFSYDVKMKEKGDIPEGYSVSREKKERFSLILESASTNQTSMYLCASYGTSGRYHSYEQYFGPGTRLTVT.

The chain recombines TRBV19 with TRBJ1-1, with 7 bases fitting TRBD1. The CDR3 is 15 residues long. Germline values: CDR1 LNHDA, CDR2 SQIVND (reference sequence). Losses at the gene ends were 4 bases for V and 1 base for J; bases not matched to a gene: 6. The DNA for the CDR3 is TGTGCCAGTAGTAACGGACAGGATGGGAACACTGAAGCTTTCTTT. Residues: CASSNGQDGNTEAFF.

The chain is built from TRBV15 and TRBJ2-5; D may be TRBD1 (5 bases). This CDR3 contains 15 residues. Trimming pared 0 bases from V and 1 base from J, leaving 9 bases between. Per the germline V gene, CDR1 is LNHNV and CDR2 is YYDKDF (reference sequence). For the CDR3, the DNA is TGTGCCACCAGCAGAGAAGGACACGGCCAAGAGACCCAGTACTTC. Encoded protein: CATSREGHGQETQYF.

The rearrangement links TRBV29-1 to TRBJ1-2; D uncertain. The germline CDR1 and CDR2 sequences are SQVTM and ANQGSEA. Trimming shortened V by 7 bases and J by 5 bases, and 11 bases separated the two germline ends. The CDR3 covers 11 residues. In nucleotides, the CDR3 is TGCAGCGCCGTAGAGGCGTATGGCTACACCTTC. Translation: CSAVEAYGYTF.

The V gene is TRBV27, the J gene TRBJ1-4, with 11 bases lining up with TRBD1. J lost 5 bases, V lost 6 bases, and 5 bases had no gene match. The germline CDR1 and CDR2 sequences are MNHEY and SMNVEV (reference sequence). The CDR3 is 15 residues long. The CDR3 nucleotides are TGTGCCAGCAGAAGAGGGACAGGGGGGAATGAAAAACTGTTTTTT. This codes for CASRRGTGGNEKLFF.

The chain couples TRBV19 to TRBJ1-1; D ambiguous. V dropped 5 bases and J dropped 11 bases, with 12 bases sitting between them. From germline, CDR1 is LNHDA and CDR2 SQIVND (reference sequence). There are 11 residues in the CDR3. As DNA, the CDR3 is TGTGCCAGTAGTTCCCGCGTGGGCGCTTTCTTT. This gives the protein CASSSRVGAFF.

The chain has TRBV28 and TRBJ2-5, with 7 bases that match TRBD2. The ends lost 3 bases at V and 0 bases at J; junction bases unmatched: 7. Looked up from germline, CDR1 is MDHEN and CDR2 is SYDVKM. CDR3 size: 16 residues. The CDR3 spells CASSFSWRENQETQYF. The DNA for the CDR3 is TGTGCCAGCAGTTTTTCCTGGCGGGAGAACCAAGAGACCCAGTACTTC.

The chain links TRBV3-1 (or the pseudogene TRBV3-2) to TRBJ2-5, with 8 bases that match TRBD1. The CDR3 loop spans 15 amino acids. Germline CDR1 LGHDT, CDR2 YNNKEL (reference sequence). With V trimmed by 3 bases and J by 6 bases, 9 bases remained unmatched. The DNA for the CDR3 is TGTGCCAGCAGCCACAGACAGGGGACCCAGAAGACCCAGTACTTC. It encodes CASSHRQGTQKTQYF.

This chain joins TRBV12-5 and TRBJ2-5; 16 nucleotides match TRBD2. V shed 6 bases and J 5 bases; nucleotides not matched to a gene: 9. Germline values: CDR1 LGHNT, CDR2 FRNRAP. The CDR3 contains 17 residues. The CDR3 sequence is CASGPAGTSGGAETQYF. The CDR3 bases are TGTGCTAGTGGACCCGCGGGGACTAGCGGGGGGGCGGAGACCCAGTACTTC.

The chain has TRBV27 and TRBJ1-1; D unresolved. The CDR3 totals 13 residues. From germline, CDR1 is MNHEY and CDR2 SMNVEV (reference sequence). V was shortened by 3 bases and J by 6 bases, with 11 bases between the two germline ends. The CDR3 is CASSFSGFPEAFF. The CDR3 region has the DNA TGTGCCAGCAGTTTTTCAGGTTTCCCTGAAGCTTTCTTT.

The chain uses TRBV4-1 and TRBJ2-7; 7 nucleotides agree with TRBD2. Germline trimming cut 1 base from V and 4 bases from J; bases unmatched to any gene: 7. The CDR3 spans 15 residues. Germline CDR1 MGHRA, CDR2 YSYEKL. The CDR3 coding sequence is TGCGCCAGCAGCCAAGTGCCGGGAGGCCCATACGAGCAGTACTTC. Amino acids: CASSQVPGGPYEQYF.

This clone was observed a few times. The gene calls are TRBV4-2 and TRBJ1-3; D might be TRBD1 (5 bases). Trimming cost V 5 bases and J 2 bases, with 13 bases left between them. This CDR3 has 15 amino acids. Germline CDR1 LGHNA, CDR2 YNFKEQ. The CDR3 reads CASSDPRVPGNTIYF. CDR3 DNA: TGTGCCAGCAGCGACCCCAGGGTACCTGGAAACACCATATATTTT.

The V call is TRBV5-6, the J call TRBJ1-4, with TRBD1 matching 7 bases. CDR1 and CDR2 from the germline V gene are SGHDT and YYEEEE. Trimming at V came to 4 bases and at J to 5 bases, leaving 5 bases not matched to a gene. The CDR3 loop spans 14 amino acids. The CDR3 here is CASSTGQMNEKLFF. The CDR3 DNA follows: TGTGCCAGCAGCACGGGACAGATGAATGAAAAACTGTTTTTT. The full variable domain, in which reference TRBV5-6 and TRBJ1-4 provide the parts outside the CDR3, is DAGVTQSPTHLIKTRGQQVTLRCSPKSGHDTVSWYQQALGQGPQFIFQYYEEEERQRGNFPDRFSGHQFPNYSSELNVNALLLGDSALYLCASSTGQMNEKLFFGSGTQLSVL.

The CDR3 loop reads CASSNLSYNEQFF. DNA for the CDR3: TGCGCCAGCAGTAATCTCTCCTACAATGAGCAGTTCTTC. The J gene is TRBJ2-1, the V gene TRBV4-3; unclear D gene. CDR1 and CDR2 (germline): LGHNA, YSLEER. Trimming stripped 6 bases from V and 0 bases from J, with 6 bases between. The CDR3 runs 13 residues.

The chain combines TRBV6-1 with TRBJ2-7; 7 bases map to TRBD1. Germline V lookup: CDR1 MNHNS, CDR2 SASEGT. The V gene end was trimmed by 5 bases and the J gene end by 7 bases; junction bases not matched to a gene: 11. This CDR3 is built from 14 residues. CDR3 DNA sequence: TGTGCCAGCAGTTCAGGGGGTAGTTCGAGAGAGCAGTACTTC. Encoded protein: CASSSGGSSREQYF.

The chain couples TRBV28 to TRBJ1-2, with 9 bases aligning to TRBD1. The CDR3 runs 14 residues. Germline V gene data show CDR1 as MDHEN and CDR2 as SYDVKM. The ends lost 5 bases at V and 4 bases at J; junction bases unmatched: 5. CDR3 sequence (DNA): TGTGCCAGCAGTATCCAGACAGGGGGCTATGGCTACACCTTC. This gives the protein CASSIQTGGYGYTF.

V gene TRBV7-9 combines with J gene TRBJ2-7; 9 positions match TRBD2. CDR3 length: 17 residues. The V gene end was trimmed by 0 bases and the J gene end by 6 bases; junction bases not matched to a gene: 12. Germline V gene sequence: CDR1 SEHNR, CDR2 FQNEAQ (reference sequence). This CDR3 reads CASSLAFLVAGVGEQYF. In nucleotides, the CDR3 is TGTGCCAGCAGCTTAGCCTTCTTGGTAGCGGGAGTAGGCGAGCAGTACTTC.